The clone carrying this T cell receptor beta chain has a count of ten or more. The entry originates in a study of early T cells in non-severe SARS-CoV-2 infection. TCRdb reanalysed the 5' RACE reads using MiXCR and keeps one entry per CDR3 protein. The repertoire holds about 77,000 distinct CDR3 sequences, with more than 4% as singletons. Per germline, CDR1 DFQATT and CDR2 SNEGSKA (reference sequence). V was clipped by 6 bases and J by 9 bases, with 12 bases between them. The CDR3 runs to 10 residues. The receptor comes from an adult who was a healthcare worker with PCR-confirmed SARS-CoV-2 infection or an uninfected control (not recorded which). Sequenced here: whole blood, sampled at baseline. The chain employs TRBV20-1 and TRBJ2-7; D may correspond to TRBD1 or TRBD2 (6 bases each). CDR3 region: CSAGGAMQYF. DNA of the CDR3: TGCAGTGCCGGGGGCGCGATGCAGTACTTC.